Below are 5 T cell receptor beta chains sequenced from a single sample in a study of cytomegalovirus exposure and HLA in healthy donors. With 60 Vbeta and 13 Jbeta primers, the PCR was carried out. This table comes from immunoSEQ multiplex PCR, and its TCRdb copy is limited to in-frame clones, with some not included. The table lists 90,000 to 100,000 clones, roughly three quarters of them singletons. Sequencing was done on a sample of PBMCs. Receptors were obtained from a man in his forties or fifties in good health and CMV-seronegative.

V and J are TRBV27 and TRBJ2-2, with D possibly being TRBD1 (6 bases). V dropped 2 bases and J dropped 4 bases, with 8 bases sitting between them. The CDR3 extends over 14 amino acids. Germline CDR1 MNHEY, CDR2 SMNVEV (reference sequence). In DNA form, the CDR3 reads TGTGCCAGCAGTTTAACCAGGGGCACCGGGGAGCTGTTTTTT. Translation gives CASSLTRGTGELFF.

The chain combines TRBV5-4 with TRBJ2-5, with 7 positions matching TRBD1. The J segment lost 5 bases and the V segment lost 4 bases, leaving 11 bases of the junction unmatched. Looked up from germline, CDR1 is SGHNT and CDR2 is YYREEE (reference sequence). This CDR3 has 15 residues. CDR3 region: CASSRRQGSAETQYF. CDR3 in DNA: TGTGCCAGCAGCCGCCGACAGGGATCCGCGGAGACCCAGTACTTC.

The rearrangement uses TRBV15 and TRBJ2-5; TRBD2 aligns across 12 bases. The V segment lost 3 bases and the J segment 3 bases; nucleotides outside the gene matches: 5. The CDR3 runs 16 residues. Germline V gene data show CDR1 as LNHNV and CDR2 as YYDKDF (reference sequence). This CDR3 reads CATSSDRTSGEETQYF. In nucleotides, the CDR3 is TGTGCCACCAGCAGTGATCGGACTAGCGGGGAAGAGACCCAGTACTTC.

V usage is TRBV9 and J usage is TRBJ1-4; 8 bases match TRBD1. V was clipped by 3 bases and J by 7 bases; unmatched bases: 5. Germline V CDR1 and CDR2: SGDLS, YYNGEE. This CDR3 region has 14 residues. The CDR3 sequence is CASSATGEGEKLFF. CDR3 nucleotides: TGTGCCAGCAGCGCGACAGGGGAGGGTGAAAAACTGTTTTTT.

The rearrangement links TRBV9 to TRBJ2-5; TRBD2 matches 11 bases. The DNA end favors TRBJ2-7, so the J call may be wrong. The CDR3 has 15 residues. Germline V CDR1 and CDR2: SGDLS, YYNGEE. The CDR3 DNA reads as TGTGCCAGCAGCCCGTCGACTAGCGGGACCTACGAGCAGTACTTC. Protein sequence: CASSPSTSGTYEQYF.